These 15 T cell receptor beta chains were all obtained from the same sample, sequenced in a study of blood T cell repertoires in COVID-19 (dated by TCRdb to 2018 to 2021). The library was produced with the immunoSEQ multiplex PCR assay. The source is immuneACCESS, and TCRdb retained only in-frame sequences with V and J called. Part of the clones is not carried over; for the studies checked, unresolved V genes explain less than half of this, and the remainder is unexplained. The sample has about 76,000 clones on record, 90% of them singletons. Of the sample, around 0.97% falls within the top ten clones. Material: peripheral blood. Source of these receptors: a woman aged 50 to 60 in a cohort sampled during active COVID-19.

The J gene is TRBJ2-1, the V gene TRBV6-1; TRBD2 matches at 9 bases. The CDR3 runs to 16 residues. Germline V lookup: CDR1 MNHNS, CDR2 SASEGT. The V gene end was trimmed by 1 base and the J gene end by 7 bases; junction bases not matched to a gene: 8. CDR3 amino acids: CASSEGDSGRFNEQFF. Written as DNA, the CDR3 is TGTGCCAGCAGTGAAGGAGATAGCGGGAGATTTAATGAGCAGTTCTTC.

J is TRBJ2-4 and V is TRBV6-6, with TRBD2 matching over 8 bases. V was clipped by 1 base and J by 4 bases; unmatched bases: 3. This CDR3 is built from 15 residues. In germline, CDR1 is MNHNY, CDR2 SVGAGI (reference sequence). The CDR3 DNA is TGTGCCAGCAGTTACTTCTCGGGAGGGAAAAACATTCAGTACTTC. Amino acids: CASSYFSGGKNIQYF.

The chain employs TRBV5-6 and TRBJ1-1; possibly TRBD1 for D (6 bases). The CDR3 sequence is 15 residues long. Germline lookup yields CDR1 SGHDT and CDR2 YYEEEE. V lost 4 bases to trimming and J lost 2 bases, with 15 bases between them. CDR3 amino acids: CASSKKRGINTEAFF. The CDR3 DNA reads TGTGCCAGCAGCAAGAAAAGGGGGATTAACACTGAAGCTTTCTTT. Filled out from reference TRBV5-6 and TRBJ1-1, the complete variable domain reads DAGVTQSPTHLIKTRGQQVTLRCSPKSGHDTVSWYQQALGQGPQFIFQYYEEEERQRGNFPDRFSGHQFPNYSSELNVNALLLGDSALYLCASSKKRGINTEAFFGQGTRLTVV.

This clone has just one count. V and J are TRBV14 and TRBJ1-6; D possibly corresponds to TRBD1 (6 bases). The CDR3 totals 14 residues. Deletions cut 4 bases from V and 7 bases from J, with 11 bases between. From germline, CDR1 is SGHDN and CDR2 FVKESK. In DNA form, the CDR3 reads TGTGCCAGCAGCCCTGGACAGTACAATTCACCCCTCCACTTT. It is translated as CASSPGQYNSPLHF.

This clone was picked up a small number of times. V and J are TRBV30 and TRBJ1-5, with TRBD1 matching over 7 bases. CDR3 length: 14 amino acids. Per germline, CDR1 GTSNPN and CDR2 SVGIG (reference sequence). With 4 bases clipped from V and 8 bases from J, the junction kept 11 bases outside the gene matches. The CDR3 region is CAWTATGDVEPQHF. The CDR3 DNA sequence: TGTGCCTGGACCGCAACAGGGGACGTAGAGCCCCAGCATTTT.

The rearrangement uses TRBV7-2 and TRBJ2-5, with 8 bases aligning to TRBD2. The germline V gene has CDR1 SGHTA and CDR2 FQGNSA. V lost 6 bases, J lost 7 bases, and 13 bases stayed unmatched. This CDR3 has 15 amino acids. The CDR3 loop reads CASRNVPGGSVTQYF. Here the CDR3 DNA reads TGTGCCAGCAGAAACGTTCCGGGAGGGTCCGTGACCCAGTACTTC.

V and J are TRBV18 and TRBJ2-1; 8 positions agree with TRBD1. Looked up from germline, CDR1 is KGHSH and CDR2 is LQKENI. This CDR3 spans 14 amino acids. After removal of 3 bases from V and 6 bases from J, the junction contained 4 bases not matched to a gene. CDR3 amino acids: CASSPGTGLNEQFF. The CDR3 DNA reads TGTGCCAGCTCACCGGGGACAGGCCTCAATGAGCAGTTCTTC.

The chain links TRBV10-2 to TRBJ2-7, with 7 bases identical to TRBD2. The V gene's germline CDR1 is WSHSY and CDR2 SAAADI. This CDR3 contains 14 residues. Trimming removed 5 bases from V and 6 bases from J; junction bases left unmatched: 10. In DNA, the CDR3 is TGCGCCAGCAGTAACATTTTGAGCGGGACCGAGCAGTACTTC. Its protein product is CASSNILSGTEQYF.

The chain joins TRBV27 to TRBJ1-5, with 9 bases that match TRBD1. The V gene end was trimmed by 5 bases and the J gene end by 0 bases; junction bases not matched to a gene: 11. This CDR3 contains 18 residues. Germline V gives CDR1 MNHEY, CDR2 SMNVEV (reference sequence). CDR3 in amino acids: CASSPRTGAIYSNQPQHF. In nucleotides, the CDR3 is TGTGCCAGCAGTCCCAGGACAGGGGCGATATATAGCAATCAGCCCCAGCATTTT.

The chain employs TRBV6-5 and TRBJ2-7; 13 bases fit TRBD2. Germline V gives CDR1 MNHEY, CDR2 SVGAGI. This CDR3 region has 15 residues. The J segment lost 4 bases and the V segment lost 6 bases, leaving 6 bases of the junction unmatched. CDR3 region: CASSYGTSGKYEQYF. The CDR3, as DNA: TGTGCCAGCAGCTACGGGACTAGCGGGAAGTACGAGCAGTACTTC.

This chain links TRBV19 with TRBJ1-1, with D possibly TRBD1 on 6 matching bases. V dropped 3 bases and J dropped 1 base, with 21 bases sitting between them. This CDR3 is built from 18 residues. Germline CDR1 LNHDA, CDR2 SQIVND (reference sequence). The CDR3 DNA is TGTGCCAGTAGTATTCTTTTCCGGGACAAGGGACCGAACACTGAAGCTTTCTTT. Translated, it gives CASSILFRDKGPNTEAFF.

This clone was recorded once. The chain recombines TRBV9 with TRBJ2-7, with 11 bases aligning to TRBD2. Germline values: CDR1 SGDLS, CDR2 YYNGEE. This CDR3 has 14 residues. The V segment lost 2 bases and the J segment 6 bases; nucleotides outside the gene matches: 4. The CDR3 sequence is CASSVTSGDSEQYF. The CDR3 DNA reads as TGTGCCAGCAGCGTGACTAGCGGGGACTCCGAGCAGTACTTC.

The chain combines TRBV7-9 with TRBJ2-1; TRBD2 agrees at 7 bases. J lost 8 bases, V lost 4 bases, and 11 bases had no gene match. The CDR3 has 15 residues. CDR1 is SEHNR and CDR2 is FQNEAQ in the germline V gene (reference sequence). The CDR3 loop is CASSSRGAGNHEQFF. DNA for the CDR3: TGTGCCAGCAGCTCTCGGGGAGCGGGGAACCATGAGCAGTTCTTC.

This chain uses TRBV16 with TRBJ2-5, with D possibly TRBD1 on 5 matching bases. Germline V gene data show CDR1 as KGHSY and CDR2 as FQNENV. V gave up 5 bases and J gave up 2 bases, with 12 bases separating them. The CDR3 contains 14 residues. CDR3 nucleotides: TGTGCCAGCAGCACCCAACCAGGGCAAGAGACCCAGTACTTC. As protein: CASSTQPGQETQYF.

This clone has only one observation. The chain combines TRBV6-6 with TRBJ1-1; no reliable D call. This CDR3 is built from 14 residues. The germline V gene encodes CDR1 MNHNY and CDR2 SVGAGI (reference sequence). The V end lost 4 bases, the J end lost 0 bases, and 9 bases lay between the germline ends. CDR3 in DNA: TGTGCCAGCAGTTCCGGCAGGATGAACACTGAAGCTTTCTTT. Its translation is CASSSGRMNTEAFF.